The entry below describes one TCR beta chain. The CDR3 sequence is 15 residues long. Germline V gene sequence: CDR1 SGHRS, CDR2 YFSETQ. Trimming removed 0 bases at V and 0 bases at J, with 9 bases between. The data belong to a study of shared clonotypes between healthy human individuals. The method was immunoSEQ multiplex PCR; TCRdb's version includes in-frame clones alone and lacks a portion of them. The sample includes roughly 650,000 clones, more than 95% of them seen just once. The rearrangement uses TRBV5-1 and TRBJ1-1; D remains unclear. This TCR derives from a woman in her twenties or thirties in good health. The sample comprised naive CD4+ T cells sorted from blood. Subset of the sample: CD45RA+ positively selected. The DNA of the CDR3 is TGCGCCAGCAGCTTGGTCGTATCCATGAACACTGAAGCTTTCTTT. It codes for CASSLVVSMNTEAFF.